The clone carrying this T cell receptor beta chain came up a few times. The antigen is not known. At one boundary the junction diverges from the germline segment, which might be a read error. This sample is drawn from a study of T cells after yellow fever vaccination. Findings and limits, study-wide: Secondary responses were weaker yet peaked faster, day 5 versus 15. Some clonotypes were seen in both the CD4 and the CD8 compartments. These made up a small share and likely arose from convergent recombination.

The germline V gene has CDR1 SSHAT and CDR2 FNYEAQ (reference sequence). This CDR3 has 15 residues. They built TCR cDNA with 5'RACE template switching, a step that put in a universal primer site and UMIs. One entry per CDR3 protein results from TCRdb running MiXCR on the 5' RACE reads. Of 400,000 or so distinct CDR3 sequences listed, over 15% are singletons. The source was PBMCs, collected before the yellow fever booster vaccination. The chain carries TRBV7-7 and TRBJ1-3, with TRBD1 as a possible D gene (6 bases). The TCR originated in a man aged 18-30 years who received the YFV17D yellow fever vaccine. This CDR3 reads CASSPGQNSGNTIYF. CDR3 nucleotide sequence: TGTGCTAGCAGCCCCGGACAGAACTCTGGAAACACCATATATTTT.